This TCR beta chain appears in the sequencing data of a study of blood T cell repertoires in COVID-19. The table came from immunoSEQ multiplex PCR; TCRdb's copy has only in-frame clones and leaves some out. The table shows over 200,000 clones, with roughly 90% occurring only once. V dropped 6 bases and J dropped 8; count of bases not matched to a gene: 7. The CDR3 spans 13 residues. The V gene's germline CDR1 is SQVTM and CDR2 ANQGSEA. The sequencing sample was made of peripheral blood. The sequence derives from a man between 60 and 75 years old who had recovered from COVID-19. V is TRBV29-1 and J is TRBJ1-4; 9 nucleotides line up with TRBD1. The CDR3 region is CSVLDRGMEKLFF. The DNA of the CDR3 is TGCAGCGTCTTGGACAGGGGAATGGAAAAACTGTTTTTT.